This is a list of T cell receptor beta chains from one sample in a study of shared clonotypes between healthy human individuals. Data came from immunoSEQ multiplex PCR; TCRdb stores just in-frame clones and leaves some out. The data contain about 2 million clones, roughly 94% of them singletons. The sequencing input was naive CD8+ T cells sorted from blood. The source is a man younger than 30 in good health. Both conserved end residues are part of each CDR3. Each record gives: D gene, clone size, V gene, J gene, CDR3 DNA, CDR3 protein. D genes are given only for firm matches. Not every row has a clone size; where given, it reads once, few, many or a size class.

.	.	TRBV7-3	TRBJ2-3	TGTGCCAGCAGCTTAGCGGGGTTTCCAGATACGCAGTATTTT	CASSLAGFPDTQYF
TRBD2	.	TRBV2	TRBJ2-1	TGTGCCAGCAGTGAGGTAGCGGGGGACTACAATGAGCAGTTCTTC	CASSEVAGDYNEQFF
.	.	TRBV5-6	TRBJ1-4	TGTGCCAGCAGTGGGACTTCGAAGAAACTGTTTTTT	CASSGTSKKLFF
.	.	TRBV5-1	TRBJ2-7	TGCGCCAGCAGCCCGGGGCTCGACCCGGACGAGCAGTACTTC	CASSPGLDPDEQYF
TRBD2	.	TRBV2	TRBJ2-1	TGTGCCAGCAGTGAAGTGGGAGGGGCCTACAATGAGCAGTTCTTC	CASSEVGGAYNEQFF
.	.	TRBV6-5	TRBJ1-5	TGTGCCAGCAGCCCAGGGGAAAGCAATCAGCCCCAGCATTTT	CASSPGESNQPQHF
.	.	TRBV6-1	TRBJ1-6	TGTGCCAGCAGTGAAGCGGAGTGGGACTCCTATAATTCACCCCTCCACTTT	CASSEAEWDSYNSPLHF
.	.	TRBV5-4	TRBJ2-5	TGTGCCAGCAGCGTGGGAGCGGAAGAGACCCAGTACTTC	CASSVGAEETQYF
.	.	TRBV13	TRBJ2-2	TGTGCCAGCAGCGAGACCGGACAGACTTACACCGGGGAGCTGTTTTTT	CASSETGQTYTGELFF
TRBD2	.	TRBV4-1	TRBJ2-3	TGCGCCAGCAGCCATCCCGGGACTAGCGGGGGGGCCAAGGCAGATACGCAGTATTTT	CASSHPGTSGGAKADTQYF
TRBD2	.	TRBV7-2	TRBJ2-3	TGTGCCAGCAGCTTACTTGGGACTAGCGGGGCCACAGATACGCAGTATTTT	CASSLLGTSGATDTQYF
.	.	TRBV4-3	TRBJ2-1	TGCGCCAGCAGCCAAGCCGGCCCGGGACTCCCCATAGGCAATGAGCAGTTCTTC	CASSQAGPGLPIGNEQFF
.	.	TRBV7-9	TRBJ2-5	TGTGCCAGCAGCTCTTTATCCCCACAAGAGACCCAGTACTTC	CASSSLSPQETQYF
TRBD2	.	TRBV4-3	TRBJ2-1	TGCGCCAGCAGCCAAGTACCTCAAGGCGGGGAGGGCTACAATGAGCAGTTCTTC	CASSQVPQGGEGYNEQFF
TRBD1	.	TRBV27	TRBJ2-7	TGTGCCAGCAGATACAGGGGATCGGCTTACGAGCAGTACTTC	CASRYRGSAYEQYF
.	.	TRBV19	TRBJ1-3	TGTGCCAGTAGTACGGCAATCGAGGGAACTCTAAGAAACACCATATATTTT	CASSTAIEGTLRNTIYF
.	.	TRBV4-3	TRBJ2-7	TGCGCCAGCAGCCCAAGGAGGTACTCCTACGAGCAGTACTTC	CASSPRRYSYEQYF
.	.	TRBV27	TRBJ1-4	TGTGCCAGCAGTAGAGGGGCTAATGTAGAACTGTTTTTT	CASSRGANVELFF
.	.	TRBV19	TRBJ2-1	TGTGCCAGTAGTATTGATAGGTACAATGAGCAGTTCTTC	CASSIDRYNEQFF
TRBD1	.	TRBV28	TRBJ2-7	TGTGCCACCAGTCCGACAGGGGGGAAGTACGAGCAGTACTTC	CATSPTGGKYEQYF
TRBD2	.	TRBV11-2	TRBJ2-7	TGTGCCAGCAGCCAACTCGGGGGGGCCTACGAGCAGTACTTC	CASSQLGGAYEQYF
.	.	TRBV7-9	TRBJ2-1	TGTGCCAGCAGCTTAGTAGTTACTATATGGGATGAGCAGTTCTTC	CASSLVVTIWDEQFF
.	.	TRBV13	TRBJ2-1	TGTGCCAGCAGTTCAGTAGGCAATGAGCAGTTCTTC	CASSSVGNEQFF
.	.	TRBV19	TRBJ2-1	TGTGCCAGTAGTATAGTCACGCATGAGCAGTTCTTC	CASSIVTHEQFF
.	.	TRBV6-1	TRBJ2-7	TGTGCCAGCAGTGAATGGGTCGGTTCCTACGAGCAGTACTTC	CASSEWVGSYEQYF
TRBD2	.	TRBV5-4	TRBJ2-3	TGTGCCAGCAGCTTGGAGCTAGCGGGAGCAGATACGCAGTATTTT	CASSLELAGADTQYF
TRBD2	once	TRBV9	TRBJ2-7	TGTGCCAGCAGCGCCGAAGGCGGGACTAGTAGGGACGAGCAGTACTTC	CASSAEGGTSRDEQYF
TRBD1	.	TRBV27	TRBJ2-7	TGTGCCAGCAGTTTGGGACAGGGGGCCTACGAGCAGTACTTC	CASSLGQGAYEQYF
.	.	TRBV9	TRBJ2-1	TGTGCCAGCAGCGTTAGGCAGGGGCGCTACAATGAGCAGTTCTTC	CASSVRQGRYNEQFF
.	.	TRBV27	TRBJ1-6	TGTGCCAGCAGCCTAAACAGGGCTTCAGGTTCACCCCTCCACTTT	CASSLNRASGSPLHF
.	.	TRBV27	TRBJ2-2	TGTGCCAGCACTGGAGACACCGGGGAGCTGTTTTTT	CASTGDTGELFF
TRBD1	.	TRBV18	TRBJ1-2	TGTGCCAGCTCACCTTTGGACAGGGGCGACTATGGCTACACCTTC	CASSPLDRGDYGYTF
TRBD2	.	TRBV5-1	TRBJ2-7	TGCGCCAGCCGGCCGGGACTAGCAAGCGAGCAGTACTTC	CASRPGLASEQYF
TRBD2	.	TRBV30	TRBJ2-7	TGTGCCTGGAGGGGACTAGCGGGAGGACCTATCCCCTCCTACGAGCAGTACTTC	CAWRGLAGGPIPSYEQYF
.	.	TRBV15	TRBJ2-7	TGTGCCACCAGCAGGCACAGCTCCTACGAGCAGTACTTC	CATSRHSSYEQYF
.	.	TRBV10-3	TRBJ2-5	TGTGCCATCAGGAAACAGGGCGCGGAAGAGACCCAGTACTTC	CAIRKQGAEETQYF
TRBD2	.	TRBV4-3	TRBJ2-2	TGCGCCAGCAGCCAAGAACCACTAGCGGGAGGAACCGGGGAGCTGTTTTTT	CASSQEPLAGGTGELFF
.	.	TRBV25-1	TRBJ1-4	TGTGCCAGCAGTGGTTGGGACCTTATATCAACTAATGAAAAACTGTTTTTT	CASSGWDLISTNEKLFF
TRBD1	.	TRBV7-2	TRBJ2-2	TGTGCCAGCAGCTCGCCTCGGGACAGAATCACCGGGGAGCTGTTTTTT	CASSSPRDRITGELFF
TRBD2	.	TRBV4-3	TRBJ2-2	TGCGCCAGCAGCCATGGGATGGGAGGGGCGAACACCGGGGAGCTGTTTTTT	CASSHGMGGANTGELFF
TRBD1	.	TRBV6-1	TRBJ2-5	TGTGCCAGCAGTGAGGGTCCAGGGGGAGCCCATGTGGTGGATCACTTC	CASSEGPGGAHVVDHF
.	.	TRBV27	TRBJ2-7	TGTGCCAGCAGTCTTACGGATTCCTACGAGCAGTACTTC	CASSLTDSYEQYF
.	.	TRBV4-1	TRBJ1-1	TGCGCCAGCAGCCAACCGGGCCCTGAAGCTTTCTTT	CASSQPGPEAFF
.	.	TRBV5-8	TRBJ1-2	TGTGCCAGCAGCTTGGCCCCCCTGGCGGGAGGCTACACCTTC	CASSLAPLAGGYTF
.	.	TRBV13	TRBJ2-7	TGTGCCAGCAGCTTAGGCCCGCTGCGGGCGGGCGAGCAGTACTTC	CASSLGPLRAGEQYF
TRBD1	.	TRBV7-2	TRBJ1-2	TGTGCCATCACAGGGGGAACTGGCTACACCTTC	CAITGGTGYTF
TRBD2	.	TRBV28	TRBJ2-1	TGTGCCAGCAGTTTATTCATAGCGGGGCGGCAGTTCTTC	CASSLFIAGRQFF
TRBD2	.	TRBV11-2	TRBJ2-5	TGTGCCAGCAGCATCGGACTAGCGGGAGGGGTTCGAGAGACCCAGTACTTC	CASSIGLAGGVRETQYF
.	.	TRBV5-1	TRBJ2-2	TGCGCCAGCAGCTTTCGAGGAGGGCTCGCCGGGGAGCTGTTTTTT	CASSFRGGLAGELFF
.	.	TRBV19	TRBJ2-7	TGTGCCAGTAGCCATGGGGCAGGGGCCTACGAGCAGTACTTC	CASSHGAGAYEQYF
.	.	TRBV7-2	TRBJ2-3	TGTGCCAGCAGACGAGGGACCCTTAACACAGATACGCAGTATTTT	CASRRGTLNTDTQYF
.	.	TRBV27	TRBJ2-7	TGTGCCAGCAGGACTGCCGGGAGCTCCTACGAGCAGTACTTC	CASRTAGSSYEQYF